These T cell receptor beta chains were read from a single sample in a study of vaccination effects on CD4 cells after COVID-19. The antigens for these receptors are not known. Repertoires were generated with immunoSEQ multiplex PCR, while TCRdb's copy carries only in-frame clones and drops some. The sample includes around 50,000 clones, more than 75% of them seen just once. The specimen comprised CD4+ T cells from PBMCs cultured with HIV peptides, sampled before COVID-19 vaccination. These receptors all come from a human donor who had a prior SARS-CoV-2 infection. CDR3s include the opening cysteine and the closing phenylalanine or tryptophan. The D gene is left open where the match is weak. Some rows mark clone size as missing; the rest say once, few, many or name a class of expanded clone.

j_gene | v_gene | d_gene | abundance | CDR3nt | CDR3aa
TRBJ1-1 | TRBV9 | - | - | TGTGCCAGCAGCTCATCCGGGGGGGGGTACACTGAAGCTTTCTTT | CASSSSGGGYTEAFF
TRBJ1-5 | TRBV5-8 | TRBD1 | few | TGTGCCAGCAGCCCAGGGACAGTGGGCAATCAGCCCCAGCATTTT | CASSPGTVGNQPQHF
TRBJ2-7 | TRBV4-2 | TRBD2 | once | TGTGCCAGCAGCCAAGTAGTTAGCGGGACCTCCTACGAGCAGTACTTC | CASSQVVSGTSYEQYF
TRBJ1-1 | TRBV4-2 | TRBD1 | - | TGTGCCAGCAGCCAGGCCTCGACAGGGGGGCTATCAGCTTTCTTT | CASSQASTGGLSAFF
TRBJ1-6 | TRBV7-9 | - | - | TGTGCCAGCAGCTTAGGGTCTATGAGGGGAACTAATTCACCCCTCCACTTT | CASSLGSMRGTNSPLHF
TRBJ2-1 | TRBV3-1/TRBV3-2 | - | - | TGTGCCAGCAGCCAAGATTGGGGCGGAGCCAATGATGTCTATGAGCAGTTCTTC | CASSQDWGGANDVYEQFF
TRBJ2-5 | TRBV7-8 | - | - | TGTGCCAGCAGCCCTCGGCGGTGGACGAAAGAGACCCAGTACTTC | CASSPRRWTKETQYF
TRBJ2-2 | TRBV18 | - | - | TGTGCCAGCGCGTTCACTACAGGGAAAGGGGAGCTGTTTTTT | CASAFTTGKGELFF
TRBJ2-1 | TRBV5-8 | - | - | TGTGCCAGCAGCTTGGGCGGGCGGAGGTCCTACAATGAGCAGTTCTTC | CASSLGGRRSYNEQFF
TRBJ2-2 | TRBV11-1 | TRBD1 | - | TGTGCCAGCAGCTTAGACGGACAGGGCAGTTCCGGGGAGCTGTTTTTT | CASSLDGQGSSGELFF
TRBJ2-1 | TRBV4-3 | - | - | TGCGCCAGCAGCCAAGACCCCCTCCTGCCCTCGGGGCAGTTCTTC | CASSQDPLLPSGQFF
TRBJ2-7 | TRBV10-2 | TRBD1 | - | TGCGCCACCCGTAGGGGGCAGGGCACCTACGAGCAGTACTTC | CATRRGQGTYEQYF
TRBJ2-5 | TRBV10-3 | - | - | TGTGCCATCAGTGAGAGGTTTCGGGAGACCCAGTACTTC | CAISERFRETQYF
TRBJ2-3 | TRBV5-1 | - | once | TGCGCCAGCAGCTTGCCTAGCGACTACACAGATACGCAGTATTTT | CASSLPSDYTDTQYF
TRBJ1-1 | TRBV18 | - | - | TGTGCCAGCTCACCCAAGTGGAGGGACACTGAAGCTTTCTTT | CASSPKWRDTEAFF
TRBJ2-6 | TRBV30 | TRBD1 | - | TGTGCCTCGAATCCGGGACAGGGAACATCTGGGGCCAACGTCCTGACTTTC | CASNPGQGTSGANVLTF
TRBJ2-1 | TRBV4-2 | TRBD2 | once | TGTGCCAGCAGACTCACTAGCGGGAGAAGAAACAATGAGCAGTTCTTC | CASRLTSGRRNNEQFF
TRBJ1-2 | TRBV19 | - | - | TGTGCCAGTAGATCTCTTACGACAGCCACCTGGGGCTACACCTTC | CASRSLTTATWGYTF
TRBJ1-1 | TRBV7-8 | - | - | TGTGCCAGCAGCTTAGGAGGCAGCTTGAACACTGAAGCTTTCTTT | CASSLGGSLNTEAFF
TRBJ2-6 | TRBV10-3 | TRBD1 | once | TGTGCCATCAGCTGGAGGACAGGGGTTGGTGGGGCCAACGTCCTGACTTTC | CAISWRTGVGGANVLTF
TRBJ1-6 | TRBV5-5 | - | few | TGTGCCAGCAGCTTTCGGGGCTCCTATAATTCACCCCTCCACTTT | CASSFRGSYNSPLHF
TRBJ1-5 | TRBV9 | TRBD1 | - | TGTGCCAGCAGCGCTCGGGACAGGGAGGGTCAGCCCCAGCATTTT | CASSARDREGQPQHF
TRBJ1-1 | TRBV13 | TRBD1 | - | TGTGCCAGCAGCGATCGGACAGGCCAGGGGACTGAAGCTTTCTTT | CASSDRTGQGTEAFF
TRBJ1-3 | TRBV7-8 | - | - | TGTGCCAGCAGCTCAAACAGGCCCCGCACTGGAAACACCATATATTTT | CASSSNRPRTGNTIYF
TRBJ2-3 | TRBV7-2 | - | - | TGTGCCACCGAAGCACAAAGCACAGATACGCAGTATTTT | CATEAQSTDTQYF
TRBJ1-1 | TRBV14 | - | - | TGTGCCAGCAGACCAGGGGATGCTTGGAACACTGAAGCTTTCTTT | CASRPGDAWNTEAFF
TRBJ1-4 | TRBV7-8 | - | - | TGTGCCAGCAGCTTAGTCCCAGGGTATAATGAAAAACTGTTTTTT | CASSLVPGYNEKLFF
TRBJ1-6 | TRBV19 | - | once | TGTGCCAGTAGTGACAAGGGCCGAAATTCACCCCTCCACTTT | CASSDKGRNSPLHF
TRBJ1-2 | TRBV5-4 | - | - | TGTGCCAGCAGCTCCAAAAGAGGACGGTTCTATGGCTACACCTTC | CASSSKRGRFYGYTF
TRBJ1-1 | TRBV14 | - | - | TGTGCCAGCAGCGGGCCTGCTAACACTGAAGCTTTCTTT | CASSGPANTEAFF
TRBJ1-3 | TRBV11-2 | - | - | TGTGCCAGCAGCTTAGTCCGACAGACTTCAGGTTACTCTGGAAACACCATATATTTT | CASSLVRQTSGYSGNTIYF
TRBJ2-5 | TRBV11-3 | - | few | TGTGCCAGCAGCTCTTCACCCCAAGAGACCCAGTACTTC | CASSSSPQETQYF
TRBJ2-3 | TRBV10-3 | TRBD2 | - | TGTGCCATCAGTGGTCCGGGAGGACTCACAGATACGCAGTATTTT | CAISGPGGLTDTQYF
TRBJ2-1 | TRBV7-3 | TRBD2 | - | TGTGCCAGCAGCCCAGGGACTAGCGCCCGGAGCTCCTACAATGAGCAGTTCTTC | CASSPGTSARSSYNEQFF
TRBJ2-7 | TRBV10-3 | - | few | TGTGCCATCAGTGAGTCGGGCCGGCAGGGGCGAACCTACGAGCAGTACTTC | CAISESGRQGRTYEQYF
TRBJ2-7 | TRBV5-4 | TRBD2 | - | TGTGCCAGCAGCCGGACTAGCGGGAGTCTGGAGGAGCAGTACTTC | CASSRTSGSLEEQYF
TRBJ2-1 | TRBV27 | TRBD2 | - | TGTGCCAGCATCCCAAAACTAGCGGGAGACTCCCATGAGCAGTTCTTC | CASIPKLAGDSHEQFF
TRBJ2-1 | TRBV7-2 | TRBD1 | once | TGTGCCAGCAGCTCATCGACAGGGGGCTCCTACAATGAGCAGTTCTTC | CASSSSTGGSYNEQFF
TRBJ2-3 | TRBV20-1 | - | - | TGCAGTGCTAGTGAACGCACAGATACGCAGTATTTT | CSASERTDTQYF
TRBJ1-6 | TRBV6-1 | TRBD1 | - | TGTGCCAGCAGTGTGACAGGGGGGAGCTCCTATAATTCACCCCTCCACTTT | CASSVTGGSSYNSPLHF
TRBJ1-2 | TRBV2 | - | - | TGTGCCAGCGGGGGGAGGGGGGCTAACTATGGCTACACCTTC | CASGGRGANYGYTF
TRBJ1-1 | TRBV18 | - | few | TGTGCCAGCTCACCACAGGGGATAGGAAACACTGAAGCTTTCTTT | CASSPQGIGNTEAFF
TRBJ2-1 | TRBV27 | TRBD2 | - | TGTGCCAGCGGCCGGACTAGCGAGGGTAAGGATGAGCAGTTCTTC | CASGRTSEGKDEQFF
TRBJ1-1 | TRBV6-1 | - | - | TGTGCCAGCAGTGAACCCGCAAATACTGAAGCTTTCTTT | CASSEPANTEAFF
TRBJ2-7 | TRBV3-1/TRBV3-2 | - | - | TGTGCCAGCAGCTCAACCTACGAGCAGTACTTC | CASSSTYEQYF
TRBJ2-3 | TRBV4-1 | - | - | TGCGCCAGCAGCCAAATGGTCTGGGCAGATACGCAGTATTTT | CASSQMVWADTQYF
TRBJ1-1 | TRBV9 | TRBD1 | - | TGTGCCAGCAACCCCTCGGGACAGACTAACACTGAAGCTTTCTTT | CASNPSGQTNTEAFF
TRBJ1-5 | TRBV5-1 | - | - | TGCGCCAGCAGCTTACTCGGGGAGCAGCCCCAGCATTTT | CASSLLGEQPQHF
TRBJ2-3 | TRBV5-1 | TRBD2 | once | TGCGCCAGCAGCTTGTATTCGGGGGGAGATACGCAGTATTTT | CASSLYSGGDTQYF
TRBJ2-1 | TRBV5-1 | - | - | TGCGCCAGCAGCTTGGGATGGACTGCCGCAGGGTACAATGAGCAGTTCTTC | CASSLGWTAAGYNEQFF
TRBJ1-5 | TRBV19 | - | - | TGTGCCAGTAGGTCCCGCACGGGTCAGAATCAGCCCCAGCATTTT | CASRSRTGQNQPQHF
TRBJ2-1 | TRBV9 | TRBD2 | - | TGTGCCAGCAGCCCCCGGGGGGGTACCTACAATGAGCAGTTCTTC | CASSPRGGTYNEQFF
TRBJ2-7 | TRBV21-1 | - | - | TGTGCCAGCAGCGGGGGGGAAGGCAGGGAAAGGGGCGAGCAGTACTTC | CASSGGEGRERGEQYF
TRBJ2-2 | TRBV24-1 | TRBD2 | - | TGTGCCACCAGTGATGCGGGACTAGCGCACTTCACCGGGGAGCTGTTTTTT | CATSDAGLAHFTGELFF
TRBJ1-2 | TRBV9 | TRBD1 | - | TGTGCCAGCAGCGTTGCTACAGGGGGCGGTTCCCCCTATGGCTACACCTTC | CASSVATGGGSPYGYTF
TRBJ2-7 | TRBV19 | - | few | TGTGCCAGTAGTCGGGTGGGGTCAGGCGCGAACCACGAGCAGTACTTC | CASSRVGSGANHEQYF
TRBJ2-3 | TRBV19 | - | - | TGTGCCAGTAGTATCCACTACACAGATACGCAGTATTTT | CASSIHYTDTQYF
TRBJ2-1 | TRBV15 | TRBD2 | - | TGTGCCACCAGCAGAGATCCGGGGGGCTCCTACAATGAGCAGTTCTTC | CATSRDPGGSYNEQFF